This TCR beta chain stems from a study of T cell clonality in common variable immunodeficiency. With 1 base removed from V and 2 bases from J, the gap between germline ends came to 12 bases. Germline V lookup: CDR1 DFQATT, CDR2 SNEGSKA (reference sequence). This CDR3 contains 14 residues. This clone was counted at least ten times. The antigen is unknown. The CDR3 is cut off 3 residues early in the read; its end comes from the germline J gene. Points from the study as a whole: Compared with controls, CVID subjects had fewer shared TCRbeta clones. Common variable immunodeficiency TCR beta sequences reportedly had fewer deletions and N-nucleotide insertions.

Clones were sequenced by immunoSEQ multiplex PCR, and TCRdb holds only the in-frame ones, with some missing. This sample carries 35,000 or so clones, none of them present only once. The chain is built from TRBV20-1 and TRBJ2-7, with TRBD1 as a possible D gene (5 bases). Sequencing was done on a sample of peripheral blood mononuclear cells. The receptor's source is a person aged 18 to 70 in good health. The DNA read from the CDR3 is TGCAGTGCTAGAGGCCCGACAGAAGCCTACGAG. Amino acid sequence: CSARGPTEAYE. The full CDR3 reads CSARGPTEAYEQYF.